This TCR beta chain was sequenced during a study of blood T cell repertoires in COVID-19. Study-level information: Nucleic acid was either cDNA or gDNA, and it came from T cells, B-cell-depleted T cells, or PBMCs.

Deletions cut 6 bases from V and 6 bases from J, with 11 bases between. The CDR3 extends over 13 amino acids. In germline, CDR1 is SGHTA, CDR2 FQGNSA. In the source study's methods: For nucleated cells, counts were estimated from reference gene primer amplification. Only in-frame clones appear in the TCRdb table, and some are missing; sequencing was by immunoSEQ multiplex PCR. V and J calls and clone size come straight from that table; D and trimming were deduced from the DNA. Of roughly 190,000 clones listed, around 90% are singletons. The sequenced sample was peripheral blood. The chain has TRBV7-2 and TRBJ2-2; D perhaps matches TRBD2 (6 bases). The TCR originated in a human donor in a cohort sampled during active COVID-19. As DNA, the CDR3 is TGTGCCAGCAGGGAGGGTGGGGCCGGGGAGCTGTTTTTT. Amino acid sequence: CASREGGAGELFF.